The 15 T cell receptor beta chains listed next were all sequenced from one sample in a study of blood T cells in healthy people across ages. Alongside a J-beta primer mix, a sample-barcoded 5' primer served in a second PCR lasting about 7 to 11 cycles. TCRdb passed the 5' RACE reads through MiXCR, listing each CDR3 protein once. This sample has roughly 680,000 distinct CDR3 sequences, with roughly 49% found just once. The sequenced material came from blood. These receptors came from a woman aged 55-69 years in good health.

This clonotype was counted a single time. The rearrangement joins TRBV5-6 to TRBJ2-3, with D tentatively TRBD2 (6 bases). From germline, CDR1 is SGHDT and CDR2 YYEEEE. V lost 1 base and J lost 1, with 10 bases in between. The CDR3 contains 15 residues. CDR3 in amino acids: CASSLLSGGTDTQYF. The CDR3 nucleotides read TGTGCCAGCAGCTTGCTGTCGGGGGGCACAGATACGCAGTATTTT.

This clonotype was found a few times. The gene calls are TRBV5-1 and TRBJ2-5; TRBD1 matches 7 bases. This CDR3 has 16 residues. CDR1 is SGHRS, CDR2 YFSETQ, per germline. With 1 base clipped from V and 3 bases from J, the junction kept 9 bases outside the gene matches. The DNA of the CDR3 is TGCGCCAGCAGCTTGTTGCAGGGGGTCTCCGAAGAGACCCAGTACTTC. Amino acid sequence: CASSLLQGVSEETQYF.

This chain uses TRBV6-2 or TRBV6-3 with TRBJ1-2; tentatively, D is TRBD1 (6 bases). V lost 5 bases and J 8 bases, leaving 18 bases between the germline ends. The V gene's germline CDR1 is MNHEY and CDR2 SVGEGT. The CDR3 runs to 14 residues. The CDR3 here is CASSVTRDTSGYTF. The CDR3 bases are TGTGCCAGCAGTGTAACACGGGACACTTCGGGCTACACCTTC.

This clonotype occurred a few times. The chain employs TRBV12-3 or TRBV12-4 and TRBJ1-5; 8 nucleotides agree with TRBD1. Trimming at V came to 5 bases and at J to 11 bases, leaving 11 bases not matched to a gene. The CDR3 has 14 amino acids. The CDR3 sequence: CASSTTGARGAQHF. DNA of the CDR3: TGTGCCAGCAGTACGACAGGGGCTCGGGGAGCCCAGCATTTT.

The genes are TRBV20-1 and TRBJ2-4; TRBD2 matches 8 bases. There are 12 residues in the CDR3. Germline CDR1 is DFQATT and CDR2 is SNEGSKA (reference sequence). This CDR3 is CGGREGQNIQYF. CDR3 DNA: TGCGGAGGCCGGGAGGGTCAAAACATTCAGTACTTC.

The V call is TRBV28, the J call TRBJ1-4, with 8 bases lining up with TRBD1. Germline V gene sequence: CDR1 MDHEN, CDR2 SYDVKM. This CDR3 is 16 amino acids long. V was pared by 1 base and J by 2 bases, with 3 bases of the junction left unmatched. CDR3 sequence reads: CASSLYQGATNEKLFF. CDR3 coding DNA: TGTGCCAGCAGTTTATACCAGGGGGCCACTAATGAAAAACTGTTTTTT.

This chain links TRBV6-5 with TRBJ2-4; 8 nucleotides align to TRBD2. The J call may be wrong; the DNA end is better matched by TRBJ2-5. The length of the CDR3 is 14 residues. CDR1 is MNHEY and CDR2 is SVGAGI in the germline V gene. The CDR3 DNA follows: TGTGCCAGCCGCTATAGCGGGGACGAAGAGACCCAGTACTTC. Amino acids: CASRYSGDEETQYF.

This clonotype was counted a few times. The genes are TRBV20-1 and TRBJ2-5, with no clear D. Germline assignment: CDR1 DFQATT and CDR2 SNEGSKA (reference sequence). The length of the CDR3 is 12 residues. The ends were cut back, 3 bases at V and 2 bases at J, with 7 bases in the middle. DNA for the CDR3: TGCAGTGCTAGTGGTCAGCAAGAGACCCAGTACTTC. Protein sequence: CSASGQQETQYF.

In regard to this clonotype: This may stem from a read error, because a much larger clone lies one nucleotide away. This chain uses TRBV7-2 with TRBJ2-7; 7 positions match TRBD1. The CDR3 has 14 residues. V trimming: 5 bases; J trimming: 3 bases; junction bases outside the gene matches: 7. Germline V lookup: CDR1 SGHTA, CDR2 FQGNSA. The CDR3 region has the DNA TGTACCAGCAGCCCGCGACCAGGGGGCTACGAGCAGTACTTC. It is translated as CTSSPRPGGYEQYF. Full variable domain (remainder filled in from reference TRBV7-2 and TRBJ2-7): GAGVSQSPSNKVTEKGKDVELRCDPISGHTALYWYRQSLGQGLEFLIYFQGNSAPDKSGLPSDRFSAERTGGSVSTLTIQRTQQEDSAVYLCTSSPRPGGYEQYFGPGTRLTVT.

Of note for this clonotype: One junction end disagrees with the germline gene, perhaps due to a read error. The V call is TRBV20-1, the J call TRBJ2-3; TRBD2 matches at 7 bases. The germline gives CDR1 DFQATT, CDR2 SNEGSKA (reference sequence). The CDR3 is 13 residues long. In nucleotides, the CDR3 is TGCAGTGCTAAGCGCGGGAGTTTTGATATGCAGTATTTT. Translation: CSAKRGSFDMQYF.

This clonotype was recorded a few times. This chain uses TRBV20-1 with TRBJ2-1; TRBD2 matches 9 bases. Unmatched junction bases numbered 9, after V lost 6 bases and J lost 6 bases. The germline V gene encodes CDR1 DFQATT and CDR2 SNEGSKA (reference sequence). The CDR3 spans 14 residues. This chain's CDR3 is CSARGSGSTNEQFF. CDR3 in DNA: TGCAGTGCAAGGGGTAGCGGGAGTACCAATGAGCAGTTCTTC.

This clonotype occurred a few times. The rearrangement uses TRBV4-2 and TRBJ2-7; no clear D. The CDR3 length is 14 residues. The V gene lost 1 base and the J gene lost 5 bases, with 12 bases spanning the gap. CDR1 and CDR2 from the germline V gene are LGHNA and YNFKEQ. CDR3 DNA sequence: TGTGCCAGCAGCCAAGCTGCTAGGCTGGACGAGCAGTACTTC. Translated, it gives CASSQAARLDEQYF.

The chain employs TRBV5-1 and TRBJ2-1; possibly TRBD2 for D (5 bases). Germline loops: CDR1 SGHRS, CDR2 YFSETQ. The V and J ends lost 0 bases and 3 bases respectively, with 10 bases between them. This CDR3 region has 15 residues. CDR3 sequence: CASSLVRTYYNEQFF. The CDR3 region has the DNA TGCGCCAGCAGCTTGGTCCGGACTTACTACAATGAGCAGTTCTTC.

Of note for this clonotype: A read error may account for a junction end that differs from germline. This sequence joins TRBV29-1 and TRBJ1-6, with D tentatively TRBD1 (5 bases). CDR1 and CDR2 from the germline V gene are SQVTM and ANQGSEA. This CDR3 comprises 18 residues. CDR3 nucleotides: TGCCGCGTTGTGGGGGGGGAATGCCGGAGCTCCTATAATTCACCCCTCCACTTT. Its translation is CRVVGGECRSSYNSPLHF.

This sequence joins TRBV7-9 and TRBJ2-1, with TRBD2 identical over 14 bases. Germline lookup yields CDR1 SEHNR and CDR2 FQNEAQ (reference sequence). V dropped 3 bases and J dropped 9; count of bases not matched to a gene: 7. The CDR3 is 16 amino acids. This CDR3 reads CASSFGGLAGAVEQFF. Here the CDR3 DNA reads TGTGCCAGCAGCTTCGGGGGACTAGCGGGAGCGGTTGAGCAGTTCTTC.